This passage covers 14 T cell receptor beta chains from one sample sequenced in a study of T-cell memory formation after mild COVID-19. TCRdb itself ran the 5' RACE reads through MiXCR, one entry per CDR3 protein. Seen here are 250,000 to 300,000 distinct CDR3 sequences, around 15% observed once, and the top ten hold roughly 23%. Material for sequencing was PBMCs or a T cell subset sorted from them (not recorded which). These receptor sequences come from a young man who had mild COVID-19 (a few samples of this study predate the infection). Cell type and time point are not known.

The V call is TRBV7-9, the J call TRBJ1-4; no clear D gene. The CDR3 covers 13 residues. Germline values: CDR1 SEHNR, CDR2 FQNEAQ (reference sequence). Trimming pared 1 base from V and 5 bases from J, leaving 5 bases between. This CDR3 is CASSLGYNEKLFF. The CDR3 DNA reads as TGTGCCAGCAGCTTAGGTTACAATGAAAAACTGTTTTTT.

This clonotype was counted between two and nine times. This rearrangement joins TRBV20-1 to TRBJ2-3, with 9 positions matching TRBD2. Germline V gives CDR1 DFQATT, CDR2 SNEGSKA (reference sequence). With 4 bases clipped from V and 4 bases from J, the junction kept 15 bases outside the gene matches. This CDR3 has 17 amino acids. For the CDR3, the DNA is TGCAGTGCTAAGCCCCCCGGGGGGACTAGCTTGCCAGATACGCAGTATTTT. It codes for CSAKPPGGTSLPDTQYF.

As DNA, the CDR3 is TGTGCCAGCAGTTTAGGGCCAGGGGGCTGGTTTACTGAAGCTTTCTTT. Translation gives CASSLGPGGWFTEAFF. V usage is TRBV27 and J usage is TRBJ1-1; 8 nucleotides align to TRBD1. J was trimmed by 5 bases and V by 2 bases; bases with no gene match: 10. CDR3 length equals 16 residues. Germline CDR1 is MNHEY and CDR2 is SMNVEV (reference sequence).

The rearrangement uses TRBV4-2 and TRBJ1-2; D may be TRBD1 (5 bases). The germline V gene has CDR1 LGHNA and CDR2 YNFKEQ. V lost 1 base and J lost 4, with 13 bases in between. This CDR3 is 15 amino acids long. CDR3 in amino acids: CASSQGGDWSYGYTF. For the CDR3, the DNA is TGTGCCAGCAGCCAAGGTGGGGACTGGTCCTATGGCTACACCTTC.

The chain couples TRBV12-3 or TRBV12-4 to TRBJ1-2; possible D gene TRBD1, 5 bases. V lost 6 bases and J lost 4, with 15 bases in between. The CDR3 is 14 residues long. CDR3 amino acids: CASSPRTLPYGYTF. CDR3 DNA sequence: TGTGCCAGCAGCCCTCGGACACTGCCCTATGGCTACACCTTC.

This clonotype has a handful of counts. This rearrangement joins TRBV7-2 to TRBJ2-1, with TRBD2 identical over 12 bases. The J segment lost 4 bases and the V segment lost 1 base, leaving 11 bases of the junction unmatched. CDR1 SGHTA and CDR2 FQGNSA come from the germline V gene. CDR3 size: 19 residues. The CDR3 loop reads CASSLGGSSGGDPYNEQFF. As DNA, the CDR3 is TGTGCCAGCAGCTTAGGAGGGTCTAGCGGGGGGGATCCTTACAATGAGCAGTTCTTC. The whole variable domain, filled in from reference TRBV7-2 and TRBJ2-1, reads GAGVSQSPSNKVTEKGKDVELRCDPISGHTALYWYRQSLGQGLEFLIYFQGNSAPDKSGLPSDRFSAERTGGSVSTLTIQRTQQEDSAVYLCASSLGGSSGGDPYNEQFFGPGTRLTVL.

This clonotype was seen a handful of times. CDR3 loop: CASSSTSGGIRETQYF. The CDR3 DNA is TGTGCCAGCAGCTCAACCAGCGGGGGGATTCGAGAGACCCAGTACTTC. V and J are TRBV7-2 and TRBJ2-5; 9 nucleotides agree with TRBD2. The V gene end was trimmed by 4 bases and the J gene end by 4 bases; junction bases not matched to a gene: 10. The CDR3 has 16 amino acids. The V gene's germline CDR1 is SGHTA and CDR2 FQGNSA.

This clonotype was seen a handful of times. V is TRBV5-6 and J is TRBJ2-5; D is undetermined. The CDR3 has 13 amino acids. V was cut by 4 bases and J by 1 base, with 8 bases left in between. The germline CDR1 and CDR2 sequences are SGHDT and YYEEEE. As DNA, the CDR3 is TGTGCCAGCAGCCTGAGAAGCCAAGAGACCCAGTACTTC. Translated: CASSLRSQETQYF. Filled out from reference TRBV5-6 and TRBJ2-5, the complete variable domain reads DAGVTQSPTHLIKTRGQQVTLRCSPKSGHDTVSWYQQALGQGPQFIFQYYEEEERQRGNFPDRFSGHQFPNYSSELNVNALLLGDSALYLCASSLRSQETQYFGPGTRLLVL.

The J gene is TRBJ1-4, the V gene TRBV27; D gene unclear. This CDR3 comprises 13 residues. Deletions cut 5 bases from V and 7 bases from J, with 11 bases between. Germline V gene lookup returns CDR1 MNHEY and CDR2 SMNVEV (reference sequence). The CDR3 spells CASSTRLGEKLFF. The DNA for the CDR3 is TGTGCCAGCAGTACACGTCTTGGTGAAAAACTGTTTTTT.

This clonotype showed up just a few times. The CDR3 region is CASSFSGVVTDTQYF. CDR3 DNA: TGTGCCAGCAGTTTCTCAGGGGTCGTCACAGATACGCAGTATTTT. This rearrangement joins TRBV6-5 to TRBJ2-3, with D tentatively TRBD1 (6 bases). Looked up from germline, CDR1 is MNHEY and CDR2 is SVGAGI. The CDR3 has 15 amino acids. Trimming left V 4 bases short and J 2 bases short, with 13 bases between.

This clonotype was found a few times. This chain connects TRBV10-3 to TRBJ1-4; D is unresolved. The germline V gene has CDR1 ENHRY and CDR2 SYGVKD. Trimming cost V 7 bases and J 7 bases, with 16 bases left between them. CDR3 length equals 14 residues. The CDR3 protein is CAITQPVEGEKLFF. The CDR3 nucleotides read TGTGCCATCACCCAGCCTGTGGAGGGTGAAAAACTGTTTTTT.

The sample holds a few counts of this clonotype. The chain joins TRBV6-5 to TRBJ1-2; D not certain. CDR3 size: 13 residues. Germline CDR1 reads MNHEY; CDR2 reads SVGAGI. V was trimmed by 6 bases and J by 8 bases, leaving 16 bases between them. CDR3 bases: TGTGCCAGCAGATCTACCCTCGGCGGGGGCTACACCTTC. It yields the protein CASRSTLGGGYTF.

This clonotype was detected only a few times. The chain recombines TRBV7-2 with TRBJ2-1; 9 nucleotides align to TRBD2. The CDR3 has 16 amino acids. After removal of 5 bases from V and 0 bases from J, the junction contained 5 bases not matched to a gene. Germline V CDR1 and CDR2: SGHTA, FQGNSA. CDR3 sequence reads: CASSPIAGASYNEQFF. CDR3 DNA: TGTGCCAGCAGCCCAATAGCGGGGGCCTCCTACAATGAGCAGTTCTTC.

This clonotype turned up a few times. One junction end does not reproduce the germline sequence, and a read error may be involved. CDR3 coding DNA: TGTGCCAGCAGTTTCGACTATTATTCACCCCTCCACTTT. This sequence encodes CASSFDYYSPLHF. The chain links TRBV6-2 or TRBV6-3 to TRBJ1-6, with D hard to call. The CDR3 extends over 13 amino acids. CDR1 and CDR2 from the germline V gene are MNHEY and SVGEGT.